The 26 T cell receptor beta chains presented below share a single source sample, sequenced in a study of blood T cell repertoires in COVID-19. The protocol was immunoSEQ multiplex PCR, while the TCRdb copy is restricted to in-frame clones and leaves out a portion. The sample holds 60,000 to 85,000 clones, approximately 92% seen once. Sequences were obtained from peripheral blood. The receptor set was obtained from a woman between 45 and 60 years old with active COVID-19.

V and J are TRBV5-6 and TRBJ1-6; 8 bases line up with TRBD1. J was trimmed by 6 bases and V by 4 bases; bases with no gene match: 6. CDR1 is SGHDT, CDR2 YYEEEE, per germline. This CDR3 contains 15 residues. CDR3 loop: CASSPGGQANSPLHF. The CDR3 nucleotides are TGTGCCAGCAGCCCCGGGGGACAGGCTAATTCACCCCTCCACTTT.

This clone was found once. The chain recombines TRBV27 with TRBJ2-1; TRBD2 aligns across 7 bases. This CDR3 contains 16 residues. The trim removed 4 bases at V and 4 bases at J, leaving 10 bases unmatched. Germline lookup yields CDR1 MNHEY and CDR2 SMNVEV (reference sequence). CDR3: CASSSSFRGSYNEQFF. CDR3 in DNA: TGTGCCAGCAGTTCATCATTCCGCGGGAGTTACAATGAGCAGTTCTTC.

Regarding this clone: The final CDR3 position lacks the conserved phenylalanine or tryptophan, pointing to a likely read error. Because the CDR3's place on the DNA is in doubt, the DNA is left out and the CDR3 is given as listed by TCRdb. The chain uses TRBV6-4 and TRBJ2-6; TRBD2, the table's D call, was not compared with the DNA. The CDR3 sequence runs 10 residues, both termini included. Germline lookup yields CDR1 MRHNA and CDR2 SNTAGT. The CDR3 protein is CASSFPLCRG.

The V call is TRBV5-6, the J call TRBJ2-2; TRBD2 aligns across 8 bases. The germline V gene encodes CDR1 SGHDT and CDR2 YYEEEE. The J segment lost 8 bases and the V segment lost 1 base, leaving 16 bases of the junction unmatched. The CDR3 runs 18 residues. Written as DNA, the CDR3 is TGTGCCAGCAGCTTGCTTCCTTGGACTAGCATAGAAGCGGGGGAGCTGTTTTTT. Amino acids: CASSLLPWTSIEAGELFF.

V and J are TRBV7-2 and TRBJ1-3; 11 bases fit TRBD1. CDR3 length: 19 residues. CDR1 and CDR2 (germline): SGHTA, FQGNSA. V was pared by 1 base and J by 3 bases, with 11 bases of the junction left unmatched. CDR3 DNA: TGTGCCAGCAGCTTAGGGGTCTTTCGGACAGGGGGCCATGGAAACACCATATATTTT. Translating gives CASSLGVFRTGGHGNTIYF.

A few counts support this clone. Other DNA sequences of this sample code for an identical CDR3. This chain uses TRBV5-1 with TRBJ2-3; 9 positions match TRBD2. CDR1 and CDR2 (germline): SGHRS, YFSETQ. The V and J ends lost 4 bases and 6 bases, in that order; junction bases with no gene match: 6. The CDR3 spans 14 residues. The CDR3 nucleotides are TGCGCCAGCAGCCTCGGACTAGCGTCGGATACGCAGTATTTT. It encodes CASSLGLASDTQYF.

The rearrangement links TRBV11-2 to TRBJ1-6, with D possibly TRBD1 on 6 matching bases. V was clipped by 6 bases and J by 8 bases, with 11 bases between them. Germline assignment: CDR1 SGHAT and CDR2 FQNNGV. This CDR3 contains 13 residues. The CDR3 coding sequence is TGTGCCAGCAGGGGGGCAATCTATTCACCCCTCCACTTT. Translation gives CASRGAIYSPLHF.

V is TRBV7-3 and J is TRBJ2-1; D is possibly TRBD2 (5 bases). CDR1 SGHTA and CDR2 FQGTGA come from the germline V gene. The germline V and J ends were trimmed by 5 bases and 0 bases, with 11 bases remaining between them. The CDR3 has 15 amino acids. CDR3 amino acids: CASSQGLSSYNEQFF. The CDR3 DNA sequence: TGTGCCAGCAGCCAAGGACTGAGCTCCTACAATGAGCAGTTCTTC.

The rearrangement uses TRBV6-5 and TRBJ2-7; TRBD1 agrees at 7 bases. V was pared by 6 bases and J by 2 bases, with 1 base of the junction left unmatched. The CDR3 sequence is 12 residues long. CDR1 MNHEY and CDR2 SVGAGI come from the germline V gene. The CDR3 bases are TGTGCCAGCAGCGGACAGGCCTACGAGCAGTACTTC. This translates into CASSGQAYEQYF.

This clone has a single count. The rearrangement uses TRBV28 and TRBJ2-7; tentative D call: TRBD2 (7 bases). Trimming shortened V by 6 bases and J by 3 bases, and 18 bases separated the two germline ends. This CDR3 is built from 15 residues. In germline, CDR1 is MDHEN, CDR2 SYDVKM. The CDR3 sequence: CASSHAGEGHYEQYF. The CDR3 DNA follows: TGTGCCAGCAGCCACGCTGGGGAGGGACACTACGAGCAGTACTTC.

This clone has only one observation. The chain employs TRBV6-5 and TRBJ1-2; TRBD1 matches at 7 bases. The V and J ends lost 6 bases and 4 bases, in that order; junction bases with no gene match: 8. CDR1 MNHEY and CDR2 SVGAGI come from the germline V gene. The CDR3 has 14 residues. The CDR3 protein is CASSGQVAGYGYTF. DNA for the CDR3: TGTGCCAGCAGCGGACAGGTGGCCGGCTATGGCTACACCTTC.

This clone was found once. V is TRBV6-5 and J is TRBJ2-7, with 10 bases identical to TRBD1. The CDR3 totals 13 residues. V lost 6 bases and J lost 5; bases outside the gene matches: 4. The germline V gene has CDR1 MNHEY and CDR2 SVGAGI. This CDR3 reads CASRGTGAHEQYF. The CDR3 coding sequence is TGTGCCAGCAGGGGGACAGGGGCCCACGAGCAGTACTTC.

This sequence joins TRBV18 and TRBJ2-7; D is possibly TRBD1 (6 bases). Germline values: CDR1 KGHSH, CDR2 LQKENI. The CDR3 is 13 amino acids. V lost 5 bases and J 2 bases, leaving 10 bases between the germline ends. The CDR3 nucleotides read TGTGCCAGCTCAGCGGCAGGGGCCTACGAGCAGTACTTC. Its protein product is CASSAAGAYEQYF.

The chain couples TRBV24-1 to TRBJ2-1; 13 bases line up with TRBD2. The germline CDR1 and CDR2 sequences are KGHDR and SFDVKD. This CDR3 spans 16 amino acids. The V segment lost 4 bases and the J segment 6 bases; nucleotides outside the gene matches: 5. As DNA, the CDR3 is TGTGCCACCAGTGAACCCGGACTAGCGGGAGTCAATGAGCAGTTCTTC. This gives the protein CATSEPGLAGVNEQFF.

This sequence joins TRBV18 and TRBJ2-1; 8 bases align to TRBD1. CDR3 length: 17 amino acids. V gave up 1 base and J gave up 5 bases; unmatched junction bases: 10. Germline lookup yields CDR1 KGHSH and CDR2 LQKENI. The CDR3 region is CASSPQGGQGAHNEQFF. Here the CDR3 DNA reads TGTGCCAGCTCACCACAGGGAGGCCAGGGGGCCCACAATGAGCAGTTCTTC.

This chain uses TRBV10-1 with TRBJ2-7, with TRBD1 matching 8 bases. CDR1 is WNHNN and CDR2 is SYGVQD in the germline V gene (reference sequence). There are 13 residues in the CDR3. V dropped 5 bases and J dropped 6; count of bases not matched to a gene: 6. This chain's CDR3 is CASSRTGLSEQYF. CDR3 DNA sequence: TGCGCCAGCAGTAGGACAGGGCTGAGCGAGCAGTACTTC.

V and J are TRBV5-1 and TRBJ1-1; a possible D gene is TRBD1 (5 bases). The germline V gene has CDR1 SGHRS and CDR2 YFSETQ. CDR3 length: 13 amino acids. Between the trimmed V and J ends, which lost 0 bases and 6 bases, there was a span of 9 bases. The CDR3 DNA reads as TGCGCCAGCAGCTTGGAGGCGGGGGCTGAAGCTTTCTTT. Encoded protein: CASSLEAGAEAFF.

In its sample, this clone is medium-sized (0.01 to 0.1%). The CDR3 sequence is CASSGSWSENRGYGYTF. CDR3 bases: TGTGCCAGCAGTGGTTCTTGGTCCGAGAACAGGGGCTATGGCTACACCTTC. The rearrangement uses TRBV25-1 and TRBJ1-2; TRBD1 matches 7 bases. In germline, CDR1 is MGHDK, CDR2 SYGVNS. V shed 4 bases and J 4 bases; nucleotides not matched to a gene: 15. The length of the CDR3 is 17 residues.

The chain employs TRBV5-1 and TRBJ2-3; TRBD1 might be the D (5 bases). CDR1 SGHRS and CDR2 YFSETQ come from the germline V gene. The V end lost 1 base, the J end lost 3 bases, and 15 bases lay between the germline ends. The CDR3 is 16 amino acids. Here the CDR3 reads CASSLLGLEVTDTQYF. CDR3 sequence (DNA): TGCGCCAGCAGCTTGCTGGGGCTAGAAGTTACAGATACGCAGTATTTT.

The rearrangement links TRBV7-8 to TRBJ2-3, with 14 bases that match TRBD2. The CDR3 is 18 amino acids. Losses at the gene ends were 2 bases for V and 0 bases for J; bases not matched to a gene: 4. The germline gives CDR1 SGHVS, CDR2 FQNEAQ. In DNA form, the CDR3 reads TGTGCCAGCAGCTTAAGACTAGCGGGAGGGCCAAGCACAGATACGCAGTATTTT. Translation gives CASSLRLAGGPSTDTQYF.

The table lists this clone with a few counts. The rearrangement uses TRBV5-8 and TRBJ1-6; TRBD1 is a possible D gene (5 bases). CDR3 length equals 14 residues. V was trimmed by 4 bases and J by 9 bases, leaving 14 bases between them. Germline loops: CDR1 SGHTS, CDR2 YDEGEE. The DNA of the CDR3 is TGTGCCAGCAGCCGGGGGTCAACGGGTTCACCCCTCCACTTT. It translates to CASSRGSTGSPLHF.

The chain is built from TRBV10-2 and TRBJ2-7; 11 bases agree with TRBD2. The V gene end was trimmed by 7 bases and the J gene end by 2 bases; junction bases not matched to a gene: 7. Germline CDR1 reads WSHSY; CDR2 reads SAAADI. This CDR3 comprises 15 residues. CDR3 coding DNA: TGCGCCAGCATTACCGGGACTAGCGGAACCTACGAGCAGTACTTC. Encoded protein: CASITGTSGTYEQYF.

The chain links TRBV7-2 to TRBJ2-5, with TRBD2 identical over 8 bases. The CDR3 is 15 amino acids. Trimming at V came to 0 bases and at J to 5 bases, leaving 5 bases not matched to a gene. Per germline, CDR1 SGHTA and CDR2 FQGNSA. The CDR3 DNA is TGTGCCAGCAGCTTAGCCGGGAGGGCCTTTGAGACCCAGTACTTC. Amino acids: CASSLAGRAFETQYF.

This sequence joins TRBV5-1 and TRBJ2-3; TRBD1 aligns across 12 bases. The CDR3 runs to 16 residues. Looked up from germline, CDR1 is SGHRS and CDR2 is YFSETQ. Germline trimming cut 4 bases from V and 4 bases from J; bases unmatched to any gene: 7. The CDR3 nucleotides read TGCGCCAGCAGCCTATCGGGACAGGGGGCGGCAGATACGCAGTATTTT. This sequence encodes CASSLSGQGAADTQYF.

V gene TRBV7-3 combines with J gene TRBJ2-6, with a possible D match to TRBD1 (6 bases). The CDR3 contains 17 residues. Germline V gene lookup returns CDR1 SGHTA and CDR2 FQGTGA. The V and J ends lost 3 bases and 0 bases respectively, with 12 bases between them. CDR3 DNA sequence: TGTGCCAGCAGCTTCCAGGGGATGGTCTCTGGGGCCAACGTCCTGACTTTC. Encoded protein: CASSFQGMVSGANVLTF. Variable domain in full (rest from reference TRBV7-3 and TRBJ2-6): GAGVSQTPSNKVTEKGKYVELRCDPISGHTALYWYRQSLGQGPEFLIYFQGTGAADDSGLPNDRFFAVRPEGSVSTLKIQRTERGDSAVYLCASSFQGMVSGANVLTFGAGSRLTVL.

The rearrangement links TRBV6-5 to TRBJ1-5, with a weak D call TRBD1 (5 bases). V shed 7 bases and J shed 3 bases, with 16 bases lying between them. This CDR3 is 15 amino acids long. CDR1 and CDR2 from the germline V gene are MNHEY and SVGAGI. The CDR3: CASTKADSPNQPQHF. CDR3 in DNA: TGTGCCAGCACGAAAGCAGACAGCCCCAATCAGCCCCAGCATTTT.